The rows below give T cell receptor beta chains drawn from one sample of a study of blood T cell repertoires in COVID-19. Clones were sequenced by immunoSEQ multiplex PCR, and TCRdb holds only the in-frame ones, with some missing. Among over 250,000 clones listed, around 87% were seen once. Sequences were obtained from PBMCs or T cells enriched from blood (not recorded which). The receptors stem from a woman aged 18-30 years who had recovered from COVID-19. Both conserved end residues are part of each CDR3. Each record gives: D gene, clone size, V gene, J gene, CDR3 DNA, CDR3 protein. D genes are given only for firm matches. Part of the rows lack a size; the others show once, few, many or a class for expanded clones.

>TRBD1|.|TRBV11-2|TRBJ1-2
TGTGCCAGCAGCCCTAACCGGGACAGGATCGATGGCTACACCTTC
CASSPNRDRIDGYTF
>.|.|TRBV24-1|TRBJ1-5
TGTGCCACCAGTGCAGGGGTCTTCAATCAGCCCCAGCATTTT
CATSAGVFNQPQHF
>TRBD1|.|TRBV5-1|TRBJ1-2
TGCGCCAGCAGCTCCTCGACAGGGCCGTTAAAGGGCTACACCTTC
CASSSSTGPLKGYTF
>TRBD2|.|TRBV5-1|TRBJ2-7
TGCGCCAGCAGCCGGACTAGCTCCTACGAGCAGTACTTC
CASSRTSSYEQYF
>.|few|TRBV5-1|TRBJ1-1
TGCGCCAGCAGCTCGGGGGGAACAGATTATAACACTGAAGCTTTCTTT
CASSSGGTDYNTEAFF
>.|.|TRBV19|TRBJ2-2
TGTGCCAGTAGTATCGAGGGAGAGGGCACCGGGGAGCTGTTTTTT
CASSIEGEGTGELFF
>.|.|TRBV1|TRBJ2-6
TGCACCAGCAGGACCAAGCGTTTGCAAAGTCGGGCCAACGTCCTGACTTTC
CTSRTKRLQSRANVLTF
>TRBD2|.|TRBV10-1|TRBJ2-1
TGCGCCAGCAATAGCGGGGGGAATAACAATGAGCAGTTCTTC
CASNSGGNNNEQFF
>TRBD2|once|TRBV28|TRBJ2-1
TGTGCCAGCAGTTTGGATACGGCGGGGGGGATCAATGAGCAGTTCTTC
CASSLDTAGGINEQFF
>.|.|TRBV6-5|TRBJ2-7
TGTGCCAGCAGTCCACCGACTGCCTACGAGCAGTACTTC
CASSPPTAYEQYF
>TRBD1|.|TRBV30|TRBJ1-2
TGTGCCTGGAGTGTCAGGACAGGACCGAACTTTTTC
CAWSVRTGPNFF
>.|.|TRBV10-3|TRBJ1-6
TGTGCCATCAGTGTCGGGGAACGGTCACCCCTCCACTTT
CAISVGERSPLHF
>.|.|TRBV18|TRBJ1-3
TGTGCCAGCTCACGTGGGGGCGATCCCATTGGAAACACCATATATTTT
CASSRGGDPIGNTIYF
>.|.|TRBV2|TRBJ2-1
TGTGCCAGCAGCCTATCTAGGAATGAGCAGTTCTTC
CASSLSRNEQFF
>.|.|TRBV4-1|TRBJ1-2
TGCGCCAGCAGCCAAGCGGCAGGAAGCTATGGCTACACCTTC
CASSQAAGSYGYTF
>.|.|TRBV6-4|TRBJ2-7
TGTGCCAGCAGTCCTACCTCCGCCCCCCCCTACGAGCAGTACTTC
CASSPTSAPPYEQYF
>.|few|TRBV2|TRBJ1-6
TGTGCCAGCAGGGAGAGGTCGTCAAATTCACCCCTCCACTTT
CASRERSSNSPLHF
>TRBD1|.|TRBV5-6|TRBJ1-2
TGTGCCAGCAGCGCCTTAGCCGGGACAGGCTATGGCTACACCTTC
CASSALAGTGYGYTF
>.|.|TRBV6-6|TRBJ1-1
TGTGCCAGCACCCCAACAAACACTGAAGCTTTCTTT
CASTPTNTEAFF
>TRBD1|once|TRBV5-1|TRBJ2-1
TGCGCCAGCAGCTTGCAGGACAGGGGTTTGAATGAGCAGTTCTTC
CASSLQDRGLNEQFF
>TRBD1|.|TRBV7-9|TRBJ1-1
TGTGCCAGCAGCTCCGCGCCCGAAGGGACAGGGGTTACTGAAGCTTTCTTT
CASSSAPEGTGVTEAFF
>.|.|TRBV5-6|TRBJ1-1
TGTGCCAGCAGCTTGGCCGGGGGGCAGACTGAAGCTTTCTTT
CASSLAGGQTEAFF
>.|.|TRBV7-2|TRBJ1-2
TGTGCCAGCAGCGAAGCAGGGGTTTCGGGCTACACCTTC
CASSEAGVSGYTF
>TRBD1|.|TRBV9|TRBJ1-5
TGTGCCAGCAGCGTAAGGGGGACAGCCTCCAGCAATCAGCCCCAGCATTTT
CASSVRGTASSNQPQHF
>.|.|TRBV9|TRBJ2-7
TGTGCCAGCAGCCGGAGACTAGAGGTCGAGCAGTACTTC
CASSRRLEVEQYF
>.|.|TRBV5-1|TRBJ2-3
TGCGCCAGCAGTCGAGAGGATACGCAGTATTTT
CASSREDTQYF
>TRBD2|.|TRBV19|TRBJ2-1
TGTGCCAGTATCAAGCTAGCGGGGGACAATGAGCAGTTCTTC
CASIKLAGDNEQFF
>.|.|TRBV7-6|TRBJ2-7
TGTGCCAGCAGCTTAGCGCCCGGGCAGGGTTACGAGCAGTACTTC
CASSLAPGQGYEQYF